This T cell receptor beta chain was obtained from a study of T cell responses to AZD1222 COVID-19 vaccine. Study-wide results and caveats: White British donors predominated, females outnumbered males, and clonal diversity was possibly underestimated. Unmutated regions of variants are reportedly targeted by nearly half of spike-specific TCRs.

Worth noting for this clone: Its specificity is not known.

Using immunoSEQ multiplex PCR, the repertoire was profiled, and TCRdb retains in-frame clones only, with some absent. The table includes 140,000 to 150,000 clones, about 90% detected once. CDR3 length: 15 amino acids. The V gene's germline CDR1 is MDHEN and CDR2 SYDVKM. Trimming removed 5 bases from V and 2 bases from J; junction bases left unmatched: 7. The clonotype was recovered from an adult who received the AZD1222 COVID-19 vaccine. Material: peripheral blood, obtained 28 days after the second AZD1222 dose. The chain recombines TRBV28 with TRBJ2-5; 8 positions agree with TRBD2. CDR3 nucleotides: TGTGCCAGCAGTCCACCCACTAGCGGACAAGAGACCCAGTACTTC. Translated: CASSPPTSGQETQYF.